What follows is one T cell receptor beta chain and its context. What it binds is unknown. This sample was included in a study of beta chain features in type 1 diabetes. General observations from the study: Cells with high TCR expression could be over-represented by cDNA sequencing. HLA influence on TCRB rearrangement stayed unresolved here. People with Type 1 diabetes carried modestly yet significantly shorter TCRB CDR3s in all four CD4+ subsets.

Expressed TCRB transcripts got sequenced, as all isolated RNA was reverse transcribed. Samples drawn from stem cell-like memory T cells averaged around 1 million reads. Only in-frame clones appear in the TCRdb table, and some are missing; sequencing was by immunoSEQ multiplex PCR. The sample has about 53,000 clones, about 60% seen once; the top ten hold around 0.29%. The ends lost 7 bases at V and 5 bases at J; junction bases unmatched: 11. Per germline, CDR1 SGHTA and CDR2 FQGNSA. There are 15 residues in the CDR3. The V gene is TRBV7-2, the J gene TRBJ2-1; 7 bases are shared with TRBD2. The receptor was isolated from a woman aged 25 to 39 with type 1 diabetes. Sequencing used stem cell memory CD4+ T cells from blood. Here the CDR3 reads CASNGRGRTNNEQFF. CDR3 bases: TGTGCCAGCAATGGACGCGGGAGAACCAACAATGAGCAGTTCTTC.